The rows below give T cell receptor beta chains drawn from one sample of a study of blood T cells in healthy people across ages. TCRdb re-derived calls from the 5' RACE reads in MiXCR, one entry per CDR3 protein. Of about 750,000 distinct CDR3 sequences in the sample, about 55% were seen once. Sequencing input: blood. These TCRs come from a man older than 75 in good health. The CDR3 runs from the conserved cysteine through the conserved F or W. A D gene is named only where the DNA matches it firmly. The listing skips clone size in some rows; elsewhere it reads once, few, many or a size class.

clone_size	v_call	d_call	j_call	cdr3_nt	cdr3_aa
few	TRBV10-2	-	TRBJ2-4	TGCGCCAGCAGCCCCCTAGCAGGAGGAGGAGACATTCAGTACTTC	CASSPLAGGGDIQYF
-	TRBV9	-	TRBJ1-5	TGTGCCAGCAGCGTAGCTCCGGATAGCAACCAGCCCCAGCATTTT	CASSVAPDSNQPQHF
few	TRBV5-1	TRBD1	TRBJ2-3	TGCGCCAGCAGCCACCGCAACAGGGGGCGAGGAGATACGCAGTATTTT	CASSHRNRGRGDTQYF
-	TRBV20-1	-	TRBJ2-1	TGCAGTGCTAGAGGGTTGCGGATAGGCTACAATGAGCAGTTCTTC	CSARGLRIGYNEQFF
-	TRBV12-3/TRBV12-4	TRBD1	TRBJ2-7	TGTGCCAGCAGTTTGGGTAGGGACAGAAAAGAGCAGTACTTC	CASSLGRDRKEQYF
-	TRBV5-1	-	TRBJ2-7	TGCGCCAGCAGCTTCTCATATCCATTCGAGCAGTACTTC	CASSFSYPFEQYF
few	TRBV29-1	-	TRBJ2-1	TGCAGCGCCCGGGACATTAGCTCCTACAATGAGCAGTTCTTC	CSARDISSYNEQFF
few	TRBV12-3/TRBV12-4	-	TRBJ1-5	TGTGCCAGCAGTTTACGTGGGTTGCGGGATCAGCCCCAGCATTTT	CASSLRGLRDQPQHF
-	TRBV2	TRBD2	TRBJ2-5	TGTGCCTCCACGGTAGCGGGAGGGACCCAGTACTTC	CASTVAGGTQYF
-	TRBV6-1	TRBD2	TRBJ2-4	TGTGCCAGCGGTCAACCGGGACTAGCGGGACGAGGCAAAAACATTCAGTACTTC	CASGQPGLAGRGKNIQYF
-	TRBV6-1	TRBD1	TRBJ2-1	TGTGCCAGCAGTGACTCCGACAGGGGGAAGTTCTTC	CASSDSDRGKFF
-	TRBV5-5	TRBD1	TRBJ1-2	TGTGCCAGCAGCCCGGACAGGCTTAACTATGGCTACACCTTC	CASSPDRLNYGYTF
-	TRBV6-5	-	TRBJ2-7	TGTGCCAGCAACCCTAGTAGTACGGGGCTATCCTACGAGCAGTACTTC	CASNPSSTGLSYEQYF
few	TRBV5-1	TRBD2	TRBJ2-2	TGCGCCAGCAGCTTCGGGACTAGCGGGAGGACCGGGGAGCTGTTTTTT	CASSFGTSGRTGELFF
-	TRBV29-1	TRBD2	TRBJ2-3	TGCAGCGCTCCTAGCGGGGAGCGGGAAGATACGCAGTATTTT	CSAPSGEREDTQYF
few	TRBV4-1	-	TRBJ1-4	TGCGCCAGCAGCCAAGAGGGCAGGGCCGCAACTAATGAAAAACTGTTTTTT	CASSQEGRAATNEKLFF
many	TRBV7-2	-	TRBJ2-5	TGTGCCAGCAGCTCAACAGGGCGGGAGACCCAGTACTTC	CASSSTGRETQYF
-	TRBV29-1	TRBD1	TRBJ2-3	TGCAGCGTTGAAGCCCCTGGCCAGGGGGCTGCAGATACGCAGTATTTT	CSVEAPGQGAADTQYF
-	TRBV6-6	-	TRBJ1-5	TGTGCCAGCAGTTTGGCAGGTAGTGATCAGCCCCAGCATTTT	CASSLAGSDQPQHF
-	TRBV2	TRBD2	TRBJ2-1	TGTGCCAGCAGTGAAGGGACTAGCCGCAATGAGCAGTTCTTC	CASSEGTSRNEQFF
-	TRBV12-3/TRBV12-4	TRBD1	TRBJ1-2	TGTGCCAGCAGCCGGACAGGGGGCGGTTATGGCTACACCTTC	CASSRTGGGYGYTF
-	TRBV15	TRBD1	TRBJ2-2	TGTGCCACCAGCAGAGCAACAGGGGTTTCGGCCGGGGAGCTGTTTTTT	CATSRATGVSAGELFF
few	TRBV20-1	TRBD2	TRBJ2-1	TGCAGTGCTGGAAGGACTAGCGGGAGTGAAGAGCAGTTCTTC	CSAGRTSGSEEQFF
few	TRBV15	-	TRBJ1-2	TGTGCCACCAGCAGGGATAGACAGTCGAGTAACTATGGCTACACCTTC	CATSRDRQSSNYGYTF
many	TRBV20-1	-	TRBJ2-5	TGCAGTGCTAGTGCACATGGGGCGCAGGGAGAGACCCAGTACTTC	CSASAHGAQGETQYF
-	TRBV5-1	-	TRBJ1-1	TGCGCCAGCAGAGACACCTCGAACACTGAAGCTTTCTTT	CASRDTSNTEAFF
-	TRBV27	-	TRBJ2-7	TGTGCCAACAGCCCTCTAAGGGACTCAAAGAAATACGAGCAGTACTTC	CANSPLRDSKKYEQYF
-	TRBV12-3/TRBV12-4	-	TRBJ2-7	TGTGCCAGCAGTTTAGGGTTCTCCTACGAGCAGTACTTC	CASSLGFSYEQYF
-	TRBV29-1	TRBD2	TRBJ2-7	TGCAGCGTACGGGAGGGGGGTCCCACCTACGAGCAGTACTTC	CSVREGGPTYEQYF
-	TRBV6-6	-	TRBJ2-5	TGTGCCAGCAGCGTAAATGGGACCCAGTACTTC	CASSVNGTQYF
-	TRBV6-1	-	TRBJ2-7	TGTGCCAGCAGTGTGACCCCCAAGCCCTACGAGCAGTACTTC	CASSVTPKPYEQYF
-	TRBV2	TRBD1	TRBJ2-3	TGTGCCAGCAATAAGGACAGGCAGAGCACAGATACGCAGTATTTT	CASNKDRQSTDTQYF
-	TRBV6-5	TRBD1	TRBJ1-5	TGTGCCAGCAGTCCAACGGGACAGTTTAATCAGCCCCAGCATTTT	CASSPTGQFNQPQHF